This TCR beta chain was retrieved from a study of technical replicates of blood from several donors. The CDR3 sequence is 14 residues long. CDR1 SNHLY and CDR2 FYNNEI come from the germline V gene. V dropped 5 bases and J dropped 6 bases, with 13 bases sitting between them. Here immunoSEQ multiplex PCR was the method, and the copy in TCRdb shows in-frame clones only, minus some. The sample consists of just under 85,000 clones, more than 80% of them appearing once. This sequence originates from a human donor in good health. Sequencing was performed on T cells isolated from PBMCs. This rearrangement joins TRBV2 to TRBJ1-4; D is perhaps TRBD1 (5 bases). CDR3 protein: CASSPGGGDEKLFF. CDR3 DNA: TGTGCCAGCAGTCCGGGGGGAGGGGATGAAAAACTGTTTTTT.